A single sample is the source of the 4 T cell receptor beta chains below, sequenced in a study of siplizumab effects on memory and regulatory T cells. The assay was immunoSEQ multiplex PCR, and TCRdb's table has in-frame clones only and misses some. The table shows roughly 100,000 clones, with approximately 94% occurring only once. Sequenced sample: CD4+ T cells sorted from blood. These receptors were collected from a human donor in good health.

The CDR3 here is CASSERASYEQYF. The CDR3 DNA is TGTGCCAGCAGTGAGAGGGCATCCTACGAGCAGTACTTC. The chain carries TRBV2 and TRBJ2-7; perhaps TRBD2 as D (5 bases). The V and J ends lost 3 bases and 1 base respectively, with 7 bases between them. Germline V gene lookup returns CDR1 SNHLY and CDR2 FYNNEI. The CDR3 spans 13 residues.

This clone was found once. The V call is TRBV27, the J call TRBJ2-3; 10 nucleotides match TRBD2. Germline V gives CDR1 MNHEY, CDR2 SMNVEV (reference sequence). The CDR3 consists of 16 residues. The junction had 5 bases not matched to a gene; V was cut back by 3 bases and J by 2 bases. CDR3 DNA sequence: TGTGCCAGCAGTTTTAAACTAGCGGGAACCACAGATACGCAGTATTTT. It translates to CASSFKLAGTTDTQYF.

The chain uses TRBV7-3 and TRBJ2-7, with TRBD1 matching over 7 bases. Germline loops: CDR1 SGHTA, CDR2 FQGTGA. V gave up 7 bases and J gave up 3 bases; unmatched junction bases: 6. This CDR3 region has 13 residues. The CDR3 DNA sequence: TGTGCCAGCATGGGACAGCATATCTACGAGCAGTACTTC. Translated: CASMGQHIYEQYF.

The V call is TRBV7-9, the J call TRBJ2-2; D remains ambiguous. Per the germline V gene, CDR1 is SEHNR and CDR2 is FQNEAQ (reference sequence). The CDR3 has 18 residues. Deletions cut 9 bases from V and 1 base from J, with 24 bases between. The CDR3 reads CASFFSDGRFKNTGELFF. CDR3 coding DNA: TGTGCCAGTTTTTTTTCGGACGGACGATTCAAGAACACCGGGGAGCTGTTTTTT.